Each of the 4 T cell receptor beta chains below was sequenced from the same sample in a study of shared clonotypes between healthy human individuals. Sequencing used immunoSEQ multiplex PCR; TCRdb keeps in-frame clones, though not all of them. The table shows 550,000 to 800,000 clones, with around 90% occurring only once. Specimen: memory CD8+ T cells from PBMCs. Specified subset: CD45RO+ cells pooled with CCR7-negative TemRA cells. These receptors came from a man younger than 35 in good health. Some clones in this sample may be carry-over from other donors' samples.

The chain links TRBV5-5 to TRBJ1-1, with 8 bases fitting TRBD1. The J segment lost 0 bases and the V segment lost 4 bases, leaving 14 bases of the junction unmatched. Germline V gene sequence: CDR1 SGHKS, CDR2 YYEKEE (reference sequence). The CDR3 has 18 residues. The CDR3 nucleotides read TGTGCCAGCAGCATCAGGGGGCGCGAGGGCGCAATGAACACTGAAGCTTTCTTT. Translated, it gives CASSIRGREGAMNTEAFF.

The chain is built from TRBV28 and TRBJ2-6; a weak D match, TRBD1 (5 bases). Germline CDR1 and CDR2: MDHEN and SYDVKM. The V gene lost 3 bases and the J gene lost 4 bases, with 22 bases spanning the gap. The CDR3 has 19 amino acids. CDR3 nucleotide sequence: TGTGCCAGCAGTTTTGTGGTGGGGCAGGGTACGCAAGGGGCCAACGTCCTGACTTTC. Residues: CASSFVVGQGTQGANVLTF.

V gene TRBV7-9 combines with J gene TRBJ2-5; 10 nucleotides agree with TRBD1. CDR3 length equals 14 residues. Germline V CDR1 and CDR2: SEHNR, FQNEAQ (reference sequence). V lost 5 bases, J lost 3 bases, and 3 bases stayed unmatched. The CDR3 region has the DNA TGTGCCAGCAGCGAGGGACAGGGGAAAGAGACCCAGTACTTC. Protein sequence: CASSEGQGKETQYF.

Notes on this clone: The sample carries other DNA sequences with the same CDR3. V usage is TRBV19 and J usage is TRBJ1-5; D ambiguous. The ends were cut back, 0 bases at V and 2 bases at J, with 8 bases in the middle. CDR3 length equals 15 residues. From germline, CDR1 is LNHDA and CDR2 SQIVND (reference sequence). The CDR3: CASSIEGGGNQPQHF. As DNA, the CDR3 is TGTGCCAGTAGTATAGAAGGAGGTGGCAATCAGCCCCAGCATTTT.